The 4 T cell receptor beta chains reported below all come from one sample, sequenced in a study of chemoradiotherapy in HPV16-positive cancers. Assay used: immunoSEQ multiplex PCR; TCRdb lists only in-frame clones, some missing. The sample has 8,000 to 9,000 clones, approximately 71% seen once. Sampling was carried out from a patient who underwent chemoradiotherapy. The receptors shown here come from a human donor with HPV-associated anogenital cancer.

This chain joins TRBV7-2 and TRBJ1-3; unclear D gene. Germline V CDR1 and CDR2: SGHTA, FQGNSA. The V end lost 5 bases, the J end lost 0 bases, and 11 bases lay between the germline ends. This CDR3 region has 15 residues. CDR3 amino acids: CASSPRTLSGNTIYF. CDR3 nucleotides: TGTGCCAGCAGCCCCAGGACCCTCTCTGGAAACACCATATATTTT.

This clone showed up just a few times. The chain carries TRBV27 and TRBJ2-7; 8 bases match TRBD2. J was trimmed by 6 bases and V by 5 bases; bases with no gene match: 15. This CDR3 comprises 16 residues. Germline V gives CDR1 MNHEY, CDR2 SMNVEV (reference sequence). CDR3 nucleotide sequence: TGTGCCAGCAGTCCGACCAACCCTCGACTAGCGAGCGAGCAGTACTTC. Amino acids: CASSPTNPRLASEQYF.

CDR3 sequence reads: CASSQKLGGLNTEAFF. For the CDR3, the DNA is TGTGCCAGTAGTCAAAAATTGGGGGGGTTGAACACTGAAGCTTTCTTT. The rearrangement links TRBV19 to TRBJ1-1; D might be TRBD1 (5 bases). V lost 5 bases to trimming and J lost 0 bases, with 16 bases between them. Looked up from germline, CDR1 is LNHDA and CDR2 is SQIVND (reference sequence). The CDR3 length is 16 residues.

This chain uses TRBV5-1 with TRBJ2-5; 7 nucleotides agree with TRBD1. The germline V gene has CDR1 SGHRS and CDR2 YFSETQ. Losses at the gene ends were 2 bases for V and 1 base for J; bases not matched to a gene: 8. There are 16 residues in the CDR3. The CDR3 sequence is CASSFTPGQLQETQYF. The DNA of the CDR3 is TGCGCCAGCAGCTTCACCCCGGGACAGCTCCAAGAGACCCAGTACTTC.